These T cell receptor beta chains were read from a single sample in a study of tumor and adjacent non-tumor tissue in lung cancer. TCRdb reprocessed the multiplex PCR reads via MiXCR and lists one record per CDR3 protein. The sample lists more than 75,000 distinct CDR3 sequences, roughly 80% occurring once. Sequencing used lung tumor tissue. These receptor sequences come from a woman aged 50 to 65 with non-small cell lung cancer. The CDR3 runs from the conserved cysteine through the conserved F or W. D genes are given only for firm matches. Clone size is given for some rows only: seen once, a few or many times, or a class if the clone is expanded.

j_call d_call v_call clone_size cdr3_aa cdr3_nt
TRBJ2-3 NA TRBV20-1 NA CSARDPTFSTDTRYF TGTAGTGCCCGGGACCCAACCTTTAGCACAGATACGCGGTATTTT
TRBJ2-3 NA TRBV7-2 many CASSPNLLSTDTQYF TGTGCCAGCAGCCCGAATTTGTTGAGCACAGATACGCAGTATTTT
TRBJ2-1 TRBD2 TRBV4-1 NA CASSQEYPQAGGTNEKFF TGCGCCAGCAGCCAAGAATACCCCCAGGCGGGAGGAACCAATGAGAAGTTCTTC
TRBJ2-1 NA TRBV6-2/TRBV6-3 few CAISYNSYNGQFF TGTGCCATCAGTTACAACAGCTACAATGGGCAGTTCTTC
TRBJ2-7 TRBD1 TRBV11-2 NA CTNSLGQFSSGQYF TGTACCAACAGCTTGGGACAGTTCTCGTCCGGGCAGTACTTC
TRBJ1-1 NA TRBV20-1 NA CSANRDTMNTEAFF TGCAGTGCTAACCGGGACACCATGAACACTGAAGCATTCTTT
TRBJ2-1 NA TRBV24-1 NA CATSKANSRFYNEQFF TGTGCCACCAGTAAGGCCAACAGCAGATTCTACAATGAACAGTTCTTC
TRBJ1-3 NA TRBV4-3 NA CASSHTGNSGNIVYF TGCGCCAGCAGCCACACAGGCAACTCTGGAAACATCGTATATTTT
TRBJ2-1 NA TRBV6-5 NA CVSSYNLGGSSYNEQFF TGTGTCAGCAGTTACAATCTCGGGGGTAGCTCCTACAATGAACAGTTCTTC
TRBJ2-5 NA TRBV12-3/TRBV12-4 NA CASSIAQGTETQYF TGTGCCAGCAGTATAGCGCAGGGAACAGAGACCCAGTACTTC
TRBJ2-1 NA TRBV11-1 NA CASRTDRPLFF TGTGCCAGTAGAACCGACAGACCACTGTTCTTC
TRBJ2-7 NA TRBV20-1 NA CSASRDGGRRQYF TGCAGTGCTAGCCGCGACGGGGGGCGGAGGCAGTATTTC
TRBJ2-7 TRBD2 TRBV4-2 NA CASSLTSGNLYEQYF TGTGCCAGCAGCCTAACTAGCGGGAATCTTTACGAACAGTACTTC
TRBJ2-3 NA TRBV30 many CAWSPQSPSAQYF TGTGCCTGGAGTCCCCAGAGTCCCTCGGCGCAGTATTTT
TRBJ2-7 TRBD1 TRBV4-1 NA CVSSQGLYRGLSEQYF TGCGTCAGCAGCCAAGGTTTGTACAGGGGCTTGAGCGAGCAGTACTTC
TRBJ2-5 NA TRBV28 NA CASLGGHPPETQYF TGTGCCAGCCTGGGGGGACACCCCCCAGAGACCCAGTACTTC
TRBJ2-7 NA TRBV20-1 NA CNVRGLRDASPKQYF TGCAATGTTAGAGGTCTCCGGGACGCCTCCCCCAAGCAGTACTTC
TRBJ2-3 TRBD2 TRBV6-5 NA CASSKRLVGGLTDKQYF TGTGCCAGCAGTAAAAGACTAGTGGGAGGGCTAACAGATAAGCAGTATTTT
TRBJ2-1 NA TRBV11-2 medium-sized CASSLVPDSYNEQFF TGTGCCAGCAGCTTAGTTCCGGATTCCTACAATGAGCAGTTCTTC
TRBJ2-1 NA TRBV12-3/TRBV12-4 NA CTSSLVPEQLF TGTACCAGCAGTTTGGTACCTGAGCAGTTATTC
TRBJ2-1 NA TRBV4-1 NA CASSAASAGIDEQLF TGCGCCAGCAGCGCAGCGAGCGCGGGGATTGATGAGCAGTTGTTC
TRBJ1-2 NA TRBV6-1 once CASSERPSSYDYTF TGTGCCAGCAGCGAACGGCCCAGCAGCTATGACTACACCTTC
TRBJ2-7 NA TRBV6-2/TRBV6-3 few CASTPDNTYEEYF TGTGCGAGTACCCCTGACAATACCTACGAGGAGTACTTC
TRBJ2-7 NA TRBV28 NA CASREPARLSEQYF TGTGCCAGCCGGGAGCCTGCAAGACTGTCCGAGCAGTACTTC
TRBJ2-5 NA TRBV4-1 NA CACSQAKRNGQETQYF TGCGCCTGCAGCCAAGCCAAGAGAAACGGCCAAGAGACCCAGTATTTC
TRBJ1-3 NA TRBV28 NA CASSRVTSSGNTIYF TGTGCCAGCAGTCGCGTGACAAGCTCTGGAAACACCATATATTTT
TRBJ1-5 TRBD1 TRBV29-1 NA CSVADRGGFDAQHF TGTAGCGTAGCGGACAGGGGAGGCTTTGATGCCCAGCATTTT
TRBJ1-1 NA TRBV20-1 few CSASPDVVAFF TGCAGTGCTAGTCCTGACGTGGTAGCTTTCTTT
TRBJ2-7 NA TRBV6-2/TRBV6-3 once CTSTPDNTCEQYF TGTACCAGTACCCCTGACAATACCTGCGAGCAGTACTTC
TRBJ2-1 TRBD2 TRBV30 many CAWSSETSGTEREFYNEQFF TGTGCCTGGAGCTCCGAGACTAGCGGGACTGAAAGGGAGTTTTACAATGAGCAGTTCTTC
TRBJ2-1 TRBD2 TRBV18 few CASSPPSSGGGNEQFF TGTGCCAGCTCACCACCGTCAAGCGGGGGTGGTAATGAGCAGTTCTTC
TRBJ1-5 NA TRBV7-9 NA CASSLGAGKQPHHF TGTGCCAGCAGCCTGGGGGCAGGGAAACAGCCCCATCATTTT
TRBJ2-5 TRBD1 TRBV4-2 NA CTSSQGTGMARWTQYF TGTACCAGCAGCCAAGGGACAGGGATGGCTCGATGGACCCAGTACTTC
TRBJ2-2 TRBD1 TRBV4-1 NA CTSSPWTGTNTGELFF TGCACGAGCAGCCCCTGGACAGGAACGAACACCGGGGAGCTGTTTTTT
TRBJ1-5 TRBD1 TRBV20-1 NA CSVRDGTVNQPQHF TGCAGCGTCAGGGACGGGACAGTCAATCAGCCCCAGCATTTT
TRBJ2-7 NA TRBV11-2 NA CVSSLATGRTGPYEEYF TGTGTCAGCAGCTTAGCCACGGGACGCACGGGGCCCTACGAGGAGTACTTC
TRBJ2-1 NA TRBV6-1 NA CASKNLTGSLVDEHFF TGTGCCAGCAAGAACCTAACAGGGTCCCTTGTGGATGAGCACTTCTTC
TRBJ2-7 NA TRBV12-3/TRBV12-4 NA CASCLLTTCVEQYF TGTGCCAGCTGTCTGCTTACGACCTGCGTTGAGCAGTACTTC
TRBJ2-7 NA TRBV28 many CASNSAGGNLWEQYF TGTGCCAGCAACTCCGCAGGGGGGAACCTATGGGAGCAGTACTTC
TRBJ2-2 NA TRBV11-2 NA CASSLEVAAMGELFF TGTGCCAGCAGCTTAGAGGTGGCAGCCATGGGGGAGCTGTTTTTT
TRBJ2-2 NA TRBV4-3 NA CASSPRGNTGELFF TGCGCCAGCAGCCCTCGGGGAAACACGGGGGAGCTGTTTTTT
TRBJ1-1 NA TRBV29-1 once CSLVKGGRRNTEAFF TGCAGCCTTGTGAAGGGGGGACGTCGGAACACCGAAGCTTTCTTT
TRBJ1-1 NA TRBV29-1 NA CSLRQQLNTEAFF TGCAGCCTTCGACAGCAGCTAAACACTGAAGCTTTCTTT
TRBJ2-1 TRBD2 TRBV5-6 NA CASGLTSGRGSYNEQFF TGTGCCAGCGGCCTAACTAGCGGGAGGGGGTCCTACAATGAGCAGTTCTTC
TRBJ2-1 TRBD2 TRBV20-1 once CSTRDWCGAGGKRYNEQFF TGTAGTACTAGAGATTGGTGCGGAGCGGGAGGGAAGAGGTACAATGAGCAGTTCTTC
TRBJ2-5 NA TRBV4-2 NA CASSQVYGRGETHYF TGCGCCAGCAGCCAAGTTTACGGGAGAGGAGAGACACACTACTTC
TRBJ1-2 NA TRBV6-5 NA CASSSTRGTSNYGYTF TGTGCCAGTAGTTCGACAAGGGGGACTTCTAACTATGGCTACACCTTC
TRBJ2-2 NA TRBV6-5 NA CARSYYRTGFAGELFF TGTGCCAGAAGTTACTACCGAACAGGGTTCGCCGGGGAGCTGTTTTTT
TRBJ2-1 TRBD2 TRBV29-1 NA CSVKIGGTRGGEQFF TGCAGCGTCAAGATTGGCGGAACCCGGGGGGGTGAGCAGTTCTTC
TRBJ2-1 TRBD2 TRBV6-1 NA CASGGAGGSVSKQFF TGTGCCAGCGGGGGAGCGGGAGGGTCAGTGAGCAAGCAGTTCTTC